Listed below are T cell receptor beta chains from one sample, sequenced in a study of metastatic and nonmetastatic thyroid tumors. TCRdb reprocessed the PCR reads via MiXCR. In the table there are around 20,000 clones, 25% to 30% of which are singletons. Sequences were obtained from tumor tissue. These receptors were taken from a male donor with papillary thyroid cancer or a benign thyroid nodule (not recorded which). Some clones in this sample may be carry-over from other donors' samples. The CDR3 runs from the conserved cysteine through the conserved F or W. D genes are given only for firm matches. Some rows have no size entry. The others give once, few or many, or a class for an expanded clone.

clone_size	j_call	v_call	d_call	cdr3_aa	cdr3_nt
NA	TRBJ1-4	TRBV4-1	TRBD1	CASSQVGTGREKLFF	TGCGCCAGCAGCCAAGTCGGGACAGGGAGGGAAAAACTGTTTTTT
many	TRBJ2-3	TRBV19	NA	CASSPPGKGLGTDTQYF	TGTGCCAGTAGTCCCCCTGGCAAGGGGTTAGGCACAGATACGCAGTATTTT
NA	TRBJ2-1	TRBV20-1	NA	CSARNGGLNEQFF	TGCAGTGCTAGAAACGGGGGGCTCAATGAGCAGTTCTTC
NA	TRBJ1-5	TRBV6-1	TRBD1	CASSGETGGQPQHF	TGTGCCAGCAGTGGAGAGACAGGGGGTCAGCCCCAGCATTTT
few	TRBJ2-3	TRBV19	NA	CASKVGDFSTDTQYF	TGTGCCAGTAAGGTCGGAGATTTTAGCACAGATACGCAGTATTTT
many	TRBJ1-2	TRBV7-9	NA	CASSPVAGDHYGYTF	TGTGCCAGCAGCCCGGTGGCAGGAGACCACTATGGCTACACCTTC
NA	TRBJ2-7	TRBV7-2	NA	CASSQLVGSYEQYF	TGTGCCAGCAGCCAACTAGTGGGATCCTACGAGCAGTACTTC
few	TRBJ2-1	TRBV20-1	NA	CSAPDRSPYNEQFF	TGCAGTGCTCCTGACAGGTCCCCCTACAATGAGCAGTTCTTC
NA	TRBJ2-1	TRBV24-1	TRBD2	CATSDYSGRVNEQFF	TGTGCCACCAGTGATTACAGCGGGAGGGTAAATGAGCAGTTCTTC
medium-sized	TRBJ2-7	TRBV20-1	NA	CSAPRVGSISHEQYF	TGCAGTGCGCCCCGCGTGGGCAGTATCTCCCACGAGCAGTACTTC
NA	TRBJ1-6	TRBV6-5	NA	CASSYSTYSPLHF	TGTGCCAGCAGTTACTCGACTTATTCACCCCTCCACTTT
medium-sized	TRBJ1-3	TRBV18	TRBD1	CASSRSGTGEAGNTIYF	TGTGCCAGCTCACGCTCCGGGACAGGGGAGGCTGGAAACACCATATATTTT
medium-sized	TRBJ1-1	TRBV4-1	NA	CASRLEGTEAFF	TGCGCCAGCAGACTGGAAGGGACTGAAGCTTTCTTT
many	TRBJ1-4	TRBV12-3/TRBV12-4	TRBD1	CASSRQGGNEKLFF	TGTGCCAGCAGTAGACAGGGGGGTAATGAAAAACTGTTTTTT
NA	TRBJ1-2	TRBV12-3/TRBV12-4	TRBD1	CASSPTGGNGYTF	TGTGCCAGCAGCCCTACAGGGGGCAATGGCTACACCTTC
NA	TRBJ2-2	TRBV27	NA	CASSRGSGWRYTGELFF	TGTGCCAGCAGCCGGGGATCGGGCTGGAGGTACACCGGGGAGCTGTTTTTT
NA	TRBJ1-5	TRBV20-1	TRBD1	CSASTQGGSNQPQHF	TGCAGTGCTAGTACTCAGGGGGGGAGCAATCAGCCCCAGCATTTT